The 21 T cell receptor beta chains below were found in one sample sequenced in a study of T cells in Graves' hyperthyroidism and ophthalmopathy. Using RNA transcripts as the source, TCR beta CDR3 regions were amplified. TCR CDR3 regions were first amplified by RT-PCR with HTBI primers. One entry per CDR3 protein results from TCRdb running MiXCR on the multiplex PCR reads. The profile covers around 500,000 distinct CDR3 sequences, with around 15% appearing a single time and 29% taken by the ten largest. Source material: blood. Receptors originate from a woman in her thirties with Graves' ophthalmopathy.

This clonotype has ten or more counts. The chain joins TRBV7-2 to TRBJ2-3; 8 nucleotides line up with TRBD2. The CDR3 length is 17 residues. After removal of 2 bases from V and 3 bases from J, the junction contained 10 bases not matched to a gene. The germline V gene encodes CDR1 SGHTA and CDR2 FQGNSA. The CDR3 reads CASSLMGLVSSTDTQYF. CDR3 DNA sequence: TGTGCCAGCAGCTTAATGGGACTAGTTAGTTCGACAGATACGCAGTATTTT. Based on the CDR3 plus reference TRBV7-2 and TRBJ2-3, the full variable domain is GAGVSQSPSNKVTEKGKDVELRCDPISGHTALYWYRQSLGQGLEFLIYFQGNSAPDKSGLPSDRFSAERTGGSVSTLTIQRTQQEDSAVYLCASSLMGLVSSTDTQYFGPGTRLTVL.

The CDR3 loop reads CASSLAGGLSSYEQYF. The CDR3 DNA is TGTGCCAGCAGCTTAGCGGGAGGCTTAAGCTCCTACGAGCAGTACTTC. The chain joins TRBV7-8 to TRBJ2-7, with D perhaps TRBD2 (6 bases). V lost 0 bases and J lost 0, with 12 bases in between. The CDR3 is made up of 16 amino acids. Germline V gene sequence: CDR1 SGHVS, CDR2 FQNEAQ.

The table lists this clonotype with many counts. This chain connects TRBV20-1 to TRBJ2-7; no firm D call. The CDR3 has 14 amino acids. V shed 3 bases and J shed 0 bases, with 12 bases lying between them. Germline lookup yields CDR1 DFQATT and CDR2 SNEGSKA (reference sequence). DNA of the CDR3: TGCAGTGCTAGGCAGACTGTGAGCTCCTACGAGCAGTACTTC. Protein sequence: CSARQTVSSYEQYF.

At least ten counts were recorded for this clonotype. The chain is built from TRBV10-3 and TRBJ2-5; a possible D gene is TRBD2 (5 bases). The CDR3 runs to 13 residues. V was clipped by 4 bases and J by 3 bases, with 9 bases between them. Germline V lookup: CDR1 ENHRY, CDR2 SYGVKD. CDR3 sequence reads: CAISGSEEETQYF. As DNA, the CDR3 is TGTGCCATCAGTGGTAGCGAAGAAGAGACCCAGTACTTC.

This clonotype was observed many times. The CDR3 nucleotides are TGTGCCAGCACCCCCCAGGGACAGGGTTACGAGCAGTACTTC. The encoded protein is CASTPQGQGYEQYF. The gene calls are TRBV5-8 and TRBJ2-7; 9 bases map to TRBD1. From germline, CDR1 is SGHTS and CDR2 YDEGEE. The CDR3 runs to 14 residues. Trimming at V came to 6 bases and at J to 4 bases, leaving 8 bases not matched to a gene.

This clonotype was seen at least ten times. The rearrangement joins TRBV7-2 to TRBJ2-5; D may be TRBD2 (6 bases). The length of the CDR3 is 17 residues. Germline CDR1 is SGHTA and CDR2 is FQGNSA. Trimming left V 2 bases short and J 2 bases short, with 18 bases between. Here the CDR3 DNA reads TGTGCCAGCAGCTTATCTCCGGGCGGGGTAGTACAAGAGACCCAGTACTTC. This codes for CASSLSPGGVVQETQYF.

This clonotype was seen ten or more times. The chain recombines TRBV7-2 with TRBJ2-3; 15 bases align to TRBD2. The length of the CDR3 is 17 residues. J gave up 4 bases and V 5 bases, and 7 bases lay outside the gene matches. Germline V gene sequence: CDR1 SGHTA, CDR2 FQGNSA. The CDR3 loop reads CASSPGTSGRIADTQYF. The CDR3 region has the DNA TGTGCCAGCAGCCCCGGGACTAGCGGGAGGATCGCAGATACGCAGTATTTT. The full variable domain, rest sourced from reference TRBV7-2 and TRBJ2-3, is GAGVSQSPSNKVTEKGKDVELRCDPISGHTALYWYRQSLGQGLEFLIYFQGNSAPDKSGLPSDRFSAERTGGSVSTLTIQRTQQEDSAVYLCASSPGTSGRIADTQYFGPGTRLTVL.

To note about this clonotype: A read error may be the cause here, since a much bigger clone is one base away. The CDR3 DNA sequence: TGTACCAGCAGTTTAGCGGCCGGGGACATTCAGTACTTC. Translating it yields CTSSLAAGDIQYF. The chain uses TRBV12-3 or TRBV12-4 and TRBJ2-4, with D perhaps TRBD2 (6 bases). This CDR3 is 13 amino acids long.

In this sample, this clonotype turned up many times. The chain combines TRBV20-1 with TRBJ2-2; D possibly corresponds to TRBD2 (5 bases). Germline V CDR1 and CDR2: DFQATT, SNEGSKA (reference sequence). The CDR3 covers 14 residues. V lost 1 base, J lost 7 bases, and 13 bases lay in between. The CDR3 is CSARVLASGGELFF. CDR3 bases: TGCAGTGCTAGAGTGCTAGCTTCCGGCGGGGAGCTGTTTTTT.

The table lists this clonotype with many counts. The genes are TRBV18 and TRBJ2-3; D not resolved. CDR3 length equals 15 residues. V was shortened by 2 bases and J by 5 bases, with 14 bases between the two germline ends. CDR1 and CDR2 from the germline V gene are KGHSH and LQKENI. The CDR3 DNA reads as TGTGCCAGCTCACCAGAAGCGACCTGGGGAGATACGCAGTATTTT. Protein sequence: CASSPEATWGDTQYF.

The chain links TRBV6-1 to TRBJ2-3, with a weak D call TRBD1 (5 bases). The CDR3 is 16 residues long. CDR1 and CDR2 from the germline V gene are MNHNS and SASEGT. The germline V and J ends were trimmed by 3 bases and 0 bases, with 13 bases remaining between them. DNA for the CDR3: TGTGCCAGCAGTGAGCCGGACATTTCTAGCACAGATACGCAGTATTTT. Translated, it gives CASSEPDISSTDTQYF.

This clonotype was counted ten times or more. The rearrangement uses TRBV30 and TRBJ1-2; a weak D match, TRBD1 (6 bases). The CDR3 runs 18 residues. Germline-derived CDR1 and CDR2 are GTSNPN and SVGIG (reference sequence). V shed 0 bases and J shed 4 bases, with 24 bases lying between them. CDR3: CAWSVLGGAVVQGYGYTF. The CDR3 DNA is TGTGCCTGGAGTGTACTGGGAGGGGCTGTGGTACAGGGCTATGGCTACACCTTC.

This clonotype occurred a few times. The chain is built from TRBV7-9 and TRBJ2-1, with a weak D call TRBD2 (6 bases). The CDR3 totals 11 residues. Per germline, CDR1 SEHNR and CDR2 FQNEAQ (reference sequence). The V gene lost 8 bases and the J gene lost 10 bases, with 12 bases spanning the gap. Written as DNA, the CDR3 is TGTGCCAGCGCGGGCGGGGAAGAGCAGTTCTTC. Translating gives CASAGGEEQFF.

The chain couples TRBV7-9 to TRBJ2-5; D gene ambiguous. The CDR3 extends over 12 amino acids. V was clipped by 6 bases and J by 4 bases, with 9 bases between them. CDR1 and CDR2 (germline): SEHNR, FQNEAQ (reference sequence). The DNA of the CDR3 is TGTGCCAGCAGAGGTGTGGGAGAGACCCAGTACTTC. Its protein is CASRGVGETQYF.

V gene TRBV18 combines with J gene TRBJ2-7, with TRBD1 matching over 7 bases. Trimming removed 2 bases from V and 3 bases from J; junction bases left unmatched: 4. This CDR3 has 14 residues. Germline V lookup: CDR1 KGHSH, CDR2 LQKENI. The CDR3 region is CASSPGQVSYEQYF. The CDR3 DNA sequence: TGTGCCAGCTCACCAGGACAGGTCAGCTACGAGCAGTACTTC.

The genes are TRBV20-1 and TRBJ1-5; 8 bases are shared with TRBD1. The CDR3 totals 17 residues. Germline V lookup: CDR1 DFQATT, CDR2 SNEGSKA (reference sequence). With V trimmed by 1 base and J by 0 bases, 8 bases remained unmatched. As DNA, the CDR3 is TGCAGTGCTAGAGGCCTGACAGGGGCTCATAGCAATCAGCCCCAGCATTTT. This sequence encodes CSARGLTGAHSNQPQHF.

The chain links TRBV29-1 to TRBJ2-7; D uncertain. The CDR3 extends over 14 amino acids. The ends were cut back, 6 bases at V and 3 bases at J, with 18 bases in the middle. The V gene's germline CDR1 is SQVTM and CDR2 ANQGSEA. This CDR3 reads CSVPQDPVGYEQYF. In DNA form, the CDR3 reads TGCAGCGTCCCCCAAGACCCAGTCGGCTACGAGCAGTACTTC.

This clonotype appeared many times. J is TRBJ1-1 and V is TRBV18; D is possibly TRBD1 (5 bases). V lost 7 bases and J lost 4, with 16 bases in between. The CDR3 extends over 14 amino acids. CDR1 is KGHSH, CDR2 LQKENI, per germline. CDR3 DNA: TGTGCCAGCTTCTCGGGACGGGGCTTCACTGAAGCTTTCTTT. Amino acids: CASFSGRGFTEAFF.

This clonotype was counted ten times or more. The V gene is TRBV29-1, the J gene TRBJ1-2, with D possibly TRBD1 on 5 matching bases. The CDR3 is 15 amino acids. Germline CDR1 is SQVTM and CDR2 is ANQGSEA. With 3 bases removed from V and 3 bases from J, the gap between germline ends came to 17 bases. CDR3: CSVDPQTDGDYGYTF. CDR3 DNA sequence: TGCAGCGTTGACCCCCAGACAGACGGTGACTATGGCTACACCTTC.

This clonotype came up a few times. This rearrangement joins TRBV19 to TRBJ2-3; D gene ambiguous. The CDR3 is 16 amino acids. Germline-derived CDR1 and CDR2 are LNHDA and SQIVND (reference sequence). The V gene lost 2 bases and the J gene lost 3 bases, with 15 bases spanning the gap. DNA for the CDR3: TGTGCCAGTAGTATACTGGCTGGCGGAGTTACAGATACGCAGTATTTT. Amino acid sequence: CASSILAGGVTDTQYF. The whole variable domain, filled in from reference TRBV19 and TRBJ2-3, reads DGGITQSPKYLFRKEGQNVTLSCEQNLNHDAMYWYRQDPGQGLRLIYYSQIVNDFQKGDIAEGYSVSREKKESFPLTVTSAQKNPTAFYLCASSILAGGVTDTQYFGPGTRLTVL.

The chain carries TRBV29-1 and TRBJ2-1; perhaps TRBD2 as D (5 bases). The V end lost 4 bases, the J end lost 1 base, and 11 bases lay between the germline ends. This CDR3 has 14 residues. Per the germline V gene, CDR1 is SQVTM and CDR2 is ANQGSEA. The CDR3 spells CSVGPWESYNEQFF. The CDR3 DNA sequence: TGCAGCGTTGGGCCTTGGGAGTCCTACAATGAGCAGTTCTTC.